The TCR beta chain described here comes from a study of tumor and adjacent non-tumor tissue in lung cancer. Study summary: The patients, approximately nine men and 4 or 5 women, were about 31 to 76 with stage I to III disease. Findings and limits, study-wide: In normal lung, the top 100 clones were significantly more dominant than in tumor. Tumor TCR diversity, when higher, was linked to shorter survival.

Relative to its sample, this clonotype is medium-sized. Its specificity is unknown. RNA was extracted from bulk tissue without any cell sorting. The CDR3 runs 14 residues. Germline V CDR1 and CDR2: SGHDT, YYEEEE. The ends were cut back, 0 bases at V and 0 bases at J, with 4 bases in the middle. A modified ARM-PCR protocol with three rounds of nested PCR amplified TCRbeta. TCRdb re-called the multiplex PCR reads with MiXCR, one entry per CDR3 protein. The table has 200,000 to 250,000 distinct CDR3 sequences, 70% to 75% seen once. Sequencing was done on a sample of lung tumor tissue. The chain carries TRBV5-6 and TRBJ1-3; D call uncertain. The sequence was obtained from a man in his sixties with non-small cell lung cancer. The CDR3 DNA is TGTGCCAGCAGCTTGGGTCCCTCTGGAAACACCATATATTTT. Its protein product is CASSLGPSGNTIYF.